This T cell receptor beta chain was captured in a study of radiotherapy plus CTLA-4 blockade in lung cancer. The protocol was immunoSEQ multiplex PCR, while the TCRdb copy is restricted to in-frame clones and leaves out a portion. The sample lists over 100,000 clones, approximately 77% occurring once. This CDR3 has 12 amino acids. V was clipped by 4 bases and J by 4 bases; unmatched bases: 1. Germline V gives CDR1 SGHDN, CDR2 FVKESK. The receptor comes from a human donor with non-small cell lung cancer that progressed on radiotherapy plus ipilimumab. Some clones in this sample may be carry-over from other donors' samples. The sample consisted of peripheral blood, taken from a patient treated with radiotherapy plus ipilimumab. V and J are TRBV14 and TRBJ2-7; TRBD1 matches 7 bases. CDR3 residues: CASSRQGYEQYF. The CDR3 nucleotides are TGTGCCAGCAGCCGACAGGGATACGAGCAGTACTTC.